Shown below are 21 T cell receptor beta chains from a single sample sequenced in a study of post-analysis software for immune sequencing data. Study results and limitations: Four or five TRBV segments were more frequent in patients than controls; TRBV5-6, TRBV5-1 and TRBV20-1 belonged to this group.

Prepared libraries of TCR beta cDNA carried unique molecular identifiers. TCRdb used MiXCR to reprocess the PCR reads, holding one entry per CDR3 protein. The data contain about 540,000 distinct CDR3 sequences, 34% of them seen just once; the ten biggest clones take up 6%. The antigens for these receptors are not known. Sequenced: blood. These TCRs come from a girl aged 2-17 years with multiple sclerosis.

J is TRBJ2-1 and V is TRBV5-1; no clear D gene. Per the germline V gene, CDR1 is SGHRS and CDR2 is YFSETQ. This CDR3 is 14 amino acids long. The V and J ends lost 7 bases and 0 bases respectively, with 11 bases between them. The CDR3, as DNA: TGCGCCAGCCGAAACGACCCCTCCTACAATGAGCAGTTCTTC. This sequence encodes CASRNDPSYNEQFF.

This clonotype was seen just once. J is TRBJ1-3 and V is TRBV11-2; maybe TRBD1 (6 bases). V lost 5 bases to trimming and J lost 4 bases, with 18 bases between them. Germline V lookup: CDR1 SGHAT, CDR2 FQNNGV. This CDR3 region has 16 residues. The CDR3 sequence: CASSQGQGSYGNTIYF. For the CDR3, the DNA is TGTGCCAGCAGCCAGGGGCAGGGGTCGTACGGAAACACCATATATTTT.

V gene TRBV5-1 combines with J gene TRBJ1-1; D unclear. The germline V and J ends were trimmed by 0 bases and 4 bases, with 13 bases remaining between them. The CDR3 has 15 residues. CDR1 and CDR2 (germline): SGHRS, YFSETQ. The DNA of the CDR3 is TGCGCCAGCAGCTTGGTAGCATCTGGGCGCACTGAAGCTTTCTTT. Translating gives CASSLVASGRTEAFF. Using reference TRBV5-1 and TRBJ1-1 for the parts outside the CDR3, the full variable domain is KAGVTQTPRYLIKTRGQQVTLSCSPISGHRSVSWYQQTPGQGLQFLFEYFSETQRNKGNFPGRFSGRQFSNSRSEMNVSTLELGDSALYLCASSLVASGRTEAFFGQGTRLTVV.

This clonotype was observed at least ten times. V and J are TRBV6-5 and TRBJ2-5; no reliable D call. The CDR3 covers 13 residues. The germline V and J ends were trimmed by 2 bases and 1 base, with 5 bases remaining between them. In germline, CDR1 is MNHEY, CDR2 SVGAGI. The CDR3 nucleotides are TGTGCCAGCAGTTACCAGTCCCAAGAGACCCAGTACTTC. Protein sequence: CASSYQSQETQYF.

The chain couples TRBV6-5 to TRBJ1-1; 7 bases are a match to TRBD1. The CDR3 loop spans 13 amino acids. The germline V gene has CDR1 MNHEY and CDR2 SVGAGI. V lost 10 bases and J lost 0; bases outside the gene matches: 5. This CDR3 is CATRQGLNTEAFF. The CDR3 nucleotides read TGTGCCACCAGACAGGGTTTGAACACTGAAGCTTTCTTT.

The rearrangement uses TRBV7-8 and TRBJ2-1; the match to TRBD2 covers 7 bases. Per germline, CDR1 SGHVS and CDR2 FQNEAQ. This CDR3 spans 12 amino acids. Trimming removed 0 bases from V and 14 bases from J; junction bases left unmatched: 4. The DNA of the CDR3 is TGTGCCAGCAGCTTAGCCGGGGGGTCGAAGTTCTTC. Translated: CASSLAGGSKFF.

The CDR3 protein is CASSLGTGDSYF. As DNA, the CDR3 is TGTGCCAGCAGTTTAGGGACAGGAGATTCGTATTTT. V is TRBV6-6 and J is TRBJ2-3, with 8 bases identical to TRBD1. V dropped 4 bases and J dropped 14; count of bases not matched to a gene: 8. The germline CDR1 and CDR2 sequences are MNHNY and SVGAGI (reference sequence). The CDR3 loop spans 12 amino acids.

The chain recombines TRBV7-9 with TRBJ2-1; 8 positions match TRBD2. The CDR3 is 13 residues long. Looked up from germline, CDR1 is SEHNR and CDR2 is FQNEAQ (reference sequence). The V and J ends lost 5 bases and 7 bases, in that order; junction bases with no gene match: 4. CDR3 loop: CASSPGTRNEQFF. Written as DNA, the CDR3 is TGTGCCAGCAGCCCCGGGACTAGAAATGAGCAGTTCTTC.

This clonotype was observed once. V and J are TRBV4-2 and TRBJ2-3, with 7 bases aligning to TRBD2. J was trimmed by 4 bases and V by 2 bases; bases with no gene match: 9. The CDR3 spans 16 residues. CDR1 is LGHNA, CDR2 YNFKEQ, per germline. The DNA for the CDR3 is TGTGCCAGCAGCCAAAGCATTGAGGGGAGGGCAGATACGCAGTATTTT. The encoded protein is CASSQSIEGRADTQYF.

V is TRBV5-1 and J is TRBJ2-1, with D possibly TRBD1 on 5 matching bases. V lost 2 bases and J 10 bases, leaving 7 bases between the germline ends. The CDR3 is 11 residues long. Looked up from germline, CDR1 is SGHRS and CDR2 is YFSETQ. Here the CDR3 reads CASSFRTEQFF. The CDR3 nucleotides are TGCGCCAGCAGCTTTCGGACAGAGCAGTTCTTC.

This chain links TRBV4-1 with TRBJ2-1, with 10 positions matching TRBD2. V shed 2 bases and J 1 base; nucleotides not matched to a gene: 5. The CDR3 length is 17 residues. CDR1 is MGHRA and CDR2 is YSYEKL in the germline V gene. The CDR3 DNA sequence: TGCGCCAGCAGCCAACCTACTAGCGGGGTTTCCTACAATGAGCAGTTCTTC. Protein product: CASSQPTSGVSYNEQFF.

Details on this clonotype: The junction departs from germline at one end; a sequencing error may be responsible. CDR3 nucleotides: TGTTCCAGCAGCGTAGCGAATGACAGGGGGACTGAAGCTTTCTTT. Its translation: CSSSVANDRGTEAFF. The rearrangement uses TRBV9 and TRBJ1-1; TRBD1 agrees at 9 bases. CDR1 is SGDLS, CDR2 YYNGEE, per germline. This CDR3 is 15 amino acids long. Full variable domain (rest looked up from reference TRBV9 and TRBJ1-1): DSGVTQTPKHLITATGQRVTLRCSPRSGDLSVYWYQQSLDQGLQFLIQYYNGEERAKGNILERFSAQQFPDLHSELNLSSLELGDSALYFCSSSVANDRGTEAFFGQGTRLTVV.

The rearrangement links TRBV6-2 or TRBV6-3 to TRBJ2-5; TRBD2 aligns across 7 bases. Unmatched junction bases numbered 11, after V lost 2 bases and J lost 11 bases. Germline assignment: CDR1 MNHEY and CDR2 SVGEGT. The CDR3 spans 14 residues. As DNA, the CDR3 is TGTGCCAGCAGTTACCCGCCTAGCGGCAATGAGCAGTACTTC. Translating it yields CASSYPPSGNEQYF.

This chain links TRBV5-1 with TRBJ2-7; 8 nucleotides line up with TRBD2. Unmatched junction bases numbered 9, after V lost 4 bases and J lost 6 bases. The CDR3 loop spans 14 amino acids. CDR1 and CDR2 from the germline V gene are SGHRS and YFSETQ. This CDR3 reads CASSPAGEVFEQYF. Here the CDR3 DNA reads TGCGCCAGCAGCCCAGCGGGGGAAGTGTTCGAGCAGTACTTC.

This clonotype was seen a handful of times. The V call is TRBV20-1, the J call TRBJ2-1; 13 nucleotides agree with TRBD2. The CDR3 loop spans 20 amino acids. Germline assignment: CDR1 DFQATT and CDR2 SNEGSKA (reference sequence). The V gene end was trimmed by 0 bases and the J gene end by 0 bases; junction bases not matched to a gene: 11. The CDR3 loop is CSARDQGLAGIRSSYNEQFF. The DNA of the CDR3 is TGCAGTGCTAGAGATCAGGGACTAGCGGGGATTCGGAGCTCCTACAATGAGCAGTTCTTC.

This clonotype was detected a few times. This sequence joins TRBV7-3 and TRBJ1-4; the match to TRBD1 covers 7 bases. In germline, CDR1 is SGHTA, CDR2 FQGTGA. The CDR3 has 15 amino acids. The junction had 8 bases not matched to a gene; V was cut back by 5 bases and J by 5 bases. CDR3 in DNA: TGTGCCAGCAGCCCTTACAGGGGTCGGAATGAAAAACTGTTTTTT. Its protein product is CASSPYRGRNEKLFF.

V gene TRBV15 combines with J gene TRBJ1-5; TRBD1 aligns across 10 bases. The ends lost 5 bases at V and 6 bases at J; junction bases unmatched: 4. Germline V gene data show CDR1 as LNHNV and CDR2 as YYDKDF (reference sequence). This CDR3 has 14 amino acids. CDR3 residues: CATSSDRGLQPQHF. DNA for the CDR3: TGTGCCACCAGCTCAGACAGGGGGCTTCAGCCCCAGCATTTT.

The rearrangement joins TRBV3-1 to TRBJ2-5; maybe TRBD2 (6 bases). The germline V gene encodes CDR1 LGHDT and CDR2 YNNKEL (reference sequence). The CDR3 length is 15 residues. V lost 1 base and J lost 5, with 14 bases in between. Here the CDR3 DNA reads TGTGCCAGCAGCCAAGCCGGGACTGACCTTGAGACCCAGTACTTC. It encodes CASSQAGTDLETQYF.

This rearrangement joins TRBV5-1 to TRBJ1-2; 7 positions agree with TRBD1. The germline V gene has CDR1 SGHRS and CDR2 YFSETQ. CDR3 length: 16 amino acids. Trimming at V came to 4 bases and at J to 5 bases, leaving 14 bases not matched to a gene. CDR3 loop: CASSGGRQGVGYGYTF. The CDR3 DNA is TGCGCCAGCAGCGGAGGACGACAGGGTGTAGGGTATGGCTACACCTTC.

CDR3 sequence reads: CASSYEQGRIKNIQYF. Written as DNA, the CDR3 is TGTGCCAGCAGTTATGAGCAGGGTCGTATTAAAAACATTCAGTACTTC. The chain employs TRBV6-6 and TRBJ2-4; maybe TRBD1 (5 bases). The CDR3 consists of 16 residues. V lost 3 bases, J lost 4 bases, and 16 bases lay in between. CDR1 and CDR2 (germline): MNHNY, SVGAGI (reference sequence).

The chain uses TRBV11-1 and TRBJ2-1; D not certain. Germline-derived CDR1 and CDR2 are SGHAT and FQDESV (reference sequence). The CDR3 is 18 amino acids. V was pared by 2 bases and J by 2 bases, with 19 bases between. The CDR3 DNA reads as TGTGCCAGCAGCTTATATATCCCCCGTCCAGGTACCTACAATGAGCAGTTCTTC. Encoded protein: CASSLYIPRPGTYNEQFF. Full variable domain (outside the CDR3, taken from reference TRBV11-1 and TRBJ2-1): EAEVAQSPRYKITEKSQAVAFWCDPISGHATLYWYRQILGQGPELLVQFQDESVVDDSQLPKDRFSAERLKGVDSTLKIQPAELGDSAMYLCASSLYIPRPGTYNEQFFGPGTRLTVL.